This TCR beta chain was sequenced during a study of identifying expanded T cells in peripheral blood. Overall study results and limits: Technical replicates showed around 1.1 changed clones; approximately two weeks around 15; four weeks 19.

Comment on this clone: Antigen: not known.

Method: immunoSEQ multiplex PCR; TCRdb's copy keeps in-frame clones and lacks some. Here the sample spans about 82,000 clones, about 90% being singletons. J gave up 4 bases and V 5 bases, and 10 bases lay outside the gene matches. CDR3 length: 15 residues. CDR1 is SGHNT and CDR2 is YENEEA in the germline V gene. No infections or other immune events were documented during collection. This TCR was sampled from a person aged 18-69 years in good health. Sequenced material: blood. The rearrangement uses TRBV11-3 and TRBJ1-2, with 7 bases aligning to TRBD1. The CDR3, as DNA: TGTGCCAGCAGCCCGGGAGAGACAGGGACCTATGGCTACACCTTC. Translated: CASSPGETGTYGYTF.